A single sample gave rise to the 20 T cell receptor beta chains below, sequenced in a study of blood T cell dynamics during melanoma immunotherapy. The time point was: pre-treatment baseline. The table came from immunoSEQ multiplex PCR; TCRdb's copy has only in-frame clones and leaves some out. This repertoire shows approximately 7,000 clones, over 70% found once; its top ten account for under 30%. This material consisted of blood, taken from a patient treated with checkpoint blockade. These receptors were obtained from a human donor with melanoma.

The sample holds one count of this clone. This sequence joins TRBV6-1 and TRBJ2-2; TRBD2 matches at 7 bases. Germline V gene lookup returns CDR1 MNHNS and CDR2 SASEGT. The V segment lost 11 bases and the J segment 7 bases; nucleotides outside the gene matches: 10. The CDR3 covers 13 residues. CDR3 DNA sequence: TGTGCCCCCTGGGGGAGGGCTAGCGGGGAGCTGTTTTTT. Translation gives CAPWGRASGELFF.

This clone was recorded only once. The chain joins TRBV7-8 to TRBJ2-6; D uncertain. V lost 1 base, J lost 1 base, and 2 bases lay in between. CDR1 and CDR2 from the germline V gene are SGHVS and FQNEAQ. The CDR3 totals 14 residues. The CDR3 reads CASSLVSGANVLTF. CDR3 bases: TGTGCCAGCAGCTTAGTTTCTGGGGCCAACGTCCTGACTTTC.

CDR3 protein: CASSPPRQGSGYTF. CDR3 nucleotides: TGCGCCAGCAGCCCACCCCGGCAGGGCTCAGGCTACACCTTC. The chain employs TRBV4-1 and TRBJ1-2; perhaps TRBD1 as D (5 bases). Germline V gives CDR1 MGHRA, CDR2 YSYEKL. This CDR3 has 14 amino acids. V was clipped by 4 bases and J by 8 bases, with 17 bases between them.

The chain joins TRBV30 to TRBJ1-1, with no clear D. V was trimmed by 3 bases and J by 1 base, leaving 15 bases between them. This CDR3 region has 15 residues. Germline V gene data show CDR1 as GTSNPN and CDR2 as SVGIG (reference sequence). The CDR3 region is CAWSMYARWNTEAFF. CDR3 bases: TGTGCCTGGAGCATGTATGCTCGGTGGAACACTGAAGCTTTCTTT.

This sequence joins TRBV4-1 and TRBJ1-5; TRBD1 might be the D (6 bases). The CDR3 spans 15 residues. Germline assignment: CDR1 MGHRA and CDR2 YSYEKL. V dropped 3 bases and J dropped 4 bases, with 13 bases sitting between them. For the CDR3, the DNA is TGCGCCAGCAGCCAGGGAAGGACAGTTAATCAGCCCCAGCATTTT. It translates to CASSQGRTVNQPQHF.

The rearrangement uses TRBV5-1 and TRBJ2-7; TRBD1 matches at 9 bases. Per the germline V gene, CDR1 is SGHRS and CDR2 is YFSETQ. The CDR3 is 16 amino acids. The junction had 15 bases not matched to a gene; V was cut back by 3 bases and J by 8 bases. Written as DNA, the CDR3 is TGCGCCAGCAGCTCTGGGGGACAGGGTATAGGTGAAAAGCAGTACTTC. Translation: CASSSGGQGIGEKQYF.

The genes are TRBV5-1 and TRBJ2-1; 7 bases line up with TRBD2. Germline CDR1 SGHRS, CDR2 YFSETQ. V shed 0 bases, J shed 5 bases, and the junction held 5 bases outside the gene matches. The CDR3 is 15 amino acids. The CDR3 DNA sequence: TGCGCCAGCAGCTTGGTAGGGCTAGCGGACAATGAGCAGTTCTTC. Residues: CASSLVGLADNEQFF. Full variable domain (outside the CDR3, taken from reference TRBV5-1 and TRBJ2-1): KAGVTQTPRYLIKTRGQQVTLSCSPISGHRSVSWYQQTPGQGLQFLFEYFSETQRNKGNFPGRFSGRQFSNSRSEMNVSTLELGDSALYLCASSLVGLADNEQFFGPGTRLTVL.

CDR3 nucleotides: TGTGCCAGCAGCCCGAGACACGGAACTAATGAAAAACTGTTTTTT. This encodes CASSPRHGTNEKLFF. The rearrangement uses TRBV7-7 and TRBJ1-4; D unresolved. The CDR3 totals 15 residues. Trimming stripped 5 bases from V and 1 base from J, with 11 bases between. CDR1 and CDR2 from the germline V gene are SSHAT and FNYEAQ (reference sequence). Together with reference TRBV7-7 and TRBJ1-4, the CDR3 gives the full variable domain: GAGVSQSPRYKVTKRGQDVTLRCDPISSHATLYWYQQALGQGPEFLTYFNYEAQPDKSGLPSDRFSAERPEGSISTLTIQRTEQRDSAMYRCASSPRHGTNEKLFFGSGTQLSVL.

This clone appeared a few times. V usage is TRBV7-9 and J usage is TRBJ1-2; unclear D gene. V dropped 5 bases and J dropped 2 bases, with 9 bases sitting between them. CDR1 SEHNR and CDR2 FQNEAQ come from the germline V gene (reference sequence). The CDR3 contains 13 residues. This CDR3 is CASSLDSNYGYTF. CDR3 coding DNA: TGTGCCAGCAGCCTAGATAGCAACTATGGCTACACCTTC.

The V gene is TRBV7-2, the J gene TRBJ2-7; 10 bases are shared with TRBD2. The V and J ends lost 4 bases and 0 bases, in that order; junction bases with no gene match: 3. The CDR3 runs to 15 residues. The V gene's germline CDR1 is SGHTA and CDR2 FQGNSA. The CDR3, as DNA: TGTGCCAGCAGCTCCCCTAGCGGGAGCTCCTACGAGCAGTACTTC. Its protein is CASSSPSGSSYEQYF.

The chain is built from TRBV11-2 and TRBJ1-5; TRBD1 is a possible D gene (5 bases). Germline values: CDR1 SGHAT, CDR2 FQNNGV. V gave up 5 bases and J gave up 8 bases, with 16 bases separating them. This CDR3 is built from 14 residues. The CDR3 sequence: CASSPRQWGEPQHF. The CDR3 DNA follows: TGTGCCAGCAGCCCACGACAATGGGGGGAGCCCCAGCATTTT.

This clone is a singleton in its sample. The chain employs TRBV19 and TRBJ2-7, with TRBD2 matching over 8 bases. The CDR3 is 16 amino acids. CDR1 is LNHDA and CDR2 is SQIVND in the germline V gene (reference sequence). The J segment lost 6 bases and the V segment lost 4 bases, leaving 14 bases of the junction unmatched. The CDR3 here is CASSTGSSGSLREQYF. As DNA, the CDR3 is TGTGCCAGTAGTACAGGGTCCAGCGGGAGTTTGCGCGAGCAGTACTTC. Together with reference TRBV19 and TRBJ2-7, the CDR3 gives the full variable domain: DGGITQSPKYLFRKEGQNVTLSCEQNLNHDAMYWYRQDPGQGLRLIYYSQIVNDFQKGDIAEGYSVSREKKESFPLTVTSAQKNPTAFYLCASSTGSSGSLREQYFGPGTRLTVT.

This rearrangement joins TRBV6-1 to TRBJ2-2; 7 bases are a match to TRBD2. The length of the CDR3 is 14 residues. V was clipped by 6 bases and J by 3 bases; unmatched bases: 4. Germline V gene sequence: CDR1 MNHNS, CDR2 SASEGT. The CDR3 sequence: CASSRDYDTGELFF. In DNA, the CDR3 is TGTGCCAGCAGCCGGGACTATGACACCGGGGAGCTGTTTTTT.

This chain connects TRBV7-9 to TRBJ2-1; D is possibly TRBD2 (7 bases). CDR3 length: 13 residues. CDR1 and CDR2 from the germline V gene are SEHNR and FQNEAQ (reference sequence). Trimming stripped 8 bases from V and 6 bases from J, with 14 bases between. CDR3 nucleotides: TGTGCCAGCGGCGGGGGCCCACTCAATGAGCAGTTCTTC. Translation gives CASGGGPLNEQFF.

The J gene is TRBJ2-2, the V gene TRBV4-1; 8 positions agree with TRBD2. This CDR3 is built from 17 residues. Looked up from germline, CDR1 is MGHRA and CDR2 is YSYEKL. The junction had 6 bases not matched to a gene; V was cut back by 2 bases and J by 1 base. The CDR3 loop is CASSQTRRGVNTGELFF. DNA of the CDR3: TGCGCCAGCAGCCAAACCCGGCGGGGGGTGAACACCGGGGAGCTGTTTTTT.

The chain employs TRBV6-6 and TRBJ1-6, with D maybe TRBD1 (6 bases). This CDR3 has 15 amino acids. Germline V gene sequence: CDR1 MNHNY, CDR2 SVGAGI (reference sequence). Trimming pared 8 bases from V and 0 bases from J, leaving 11 bases between. CDR3 loop: CASGQSSSYNSPLHF. CDR3 coding DNA: TGTGCCAGCGGACAGTCGAGCTCCTATAATTCACCCCTCCACTTT.

The chain has TRBV10-2 and TRBJ1-1; D is uncertain. Trimming removed 5 bases from V and 0 bases from J, with 7 bases in between. The germline CDR1 and CDR2 sequences are WSHSY and SAAADI. This CDR3 region has 13 residues. CDR3 sequence (DNA): TGCGCCAGCAGTTGGGGTTTGAACACTGAAGCTTTCTTT. This encodes CASSWGLNTEAFF.

The rearrangement uses TRBV10-2 and TRBJ2-3; D unclear. CDR3 length: 14 amino acids. Germline V CDR1 and CDR2: WSHSY, SAAADI. V was pared by 3 bases and J by 1 base, with 8 bases between. CDR3 residues: CASSDGLGTDTQYF. CDR3 nucleotides: TGCGCCAGCAGTGATGGTCTAGGCACAGATACGCAGTATTTT.

The CDR3 DNA is TGTGCCAGCAGCTTCCCGGGATATGTCTATGGCTACACCTTC. Its protein is CASSFPGYVYGYTF. V usage is TRBV5-4 and J usage is TRBJ1-2, with D unclear. The CDR3 runs to 14 residues. From germline, CDR1 is SGHNT and CDR2 YYREEE (reference sequence). V dropped 2 bases and J dropped 4 bases, with 12 bases sitting between them.

The V call is TRBV5-6, the J call TRBJ1-2; the match to TRBD1 covers 10 bases. V was pared by 5 bases and J by 7 bases, with 11 bases of the junction left unmatched. From germline, CDR1 is SGHDT and CDR2 YYEEEE. The CDR3 contains 15 residues. DNA of the CDR3: TGTGCCAGCAGAAGAAGACAGGGGGCTGCAGGTGGCTACACCTTC. Its protein is CASRRRQGAAGGYTF.